The 29 T cell receptor beta chains given below trace back to one sample, sequenced in a study of a mutant IDH1 vaccine in newly diagnosed glioma. Sequencing was performed with immunoSEQ multiplex PCR; in TCRdb, only in-frame clones are kept and a portion is missing. Found here are tens of thousands of clones, roughly four fifths of them singletons; the top ten hold 3.5% to 4.5%. The antigens for these receptors are not known. The time point: week 47, end of study. Vaccine doses each comprised 300 ug of mutant IDH1 20-mer peptide, with topical imiquimod. The source material was PBMCs, sampled from a glioma patient whose treatment included an IDH1 peptide vaccine. These receptors originate from a young man with glioma.

The V and J genes are TRBV28 and TRBJ2-7; D not resolved. This CDR3 spans 11 amino acids. V lost 10 bases, J lost 6 bases, and 13 bases lay in between. Germline CDR1 and CDR2: MDHEN and SYDVKM. Written as DNA, the CDR3 is TGTGCCACTTCCTGGGCGGCCGAGCAGTACTTC. This sequence encodes CATSWAAEQYF.

This clone showed up just once. Other DNA sequences in this specimen translate into the identical CDR3. V and J are TRBV2 and TRBJ1-5; no reliable D call. This CDR3 spans 15 amino acids. Germline values: CDR1 SNHLY, CDR2 FYNNEI. V was pared by 5 bases and J by 2 bases, with 13 bases between. CDR3 nucleotides: TGTGCCAGCAGTCCCCCCCTGGCTCGCAATCAGCCCCAGCATTTT. As protein: CASSPPLARNQPQHF.

V is TRBV27 and J is TRBJ2-5, with a possible D match to TRBD2 (6 bases). Trimming stripped 10 bases from V and 1 base from J, with 22 bases between. The germline CDR1 and CDR2 sequences are MNHEY and SMNVEV (reference sequence). The CDR3 runs 16 residues. CDR3 in DNA: TGTGCCACCAGACAGACCATTGGACTACTCCAAGAGACCCAGTACTTC. Translating it yields CATRQTIGLLQETQYF.

This rearrangement joins TRBV4-1 to TRBJ2-5, with 9 bases matching TRBD2. CDR1 is MGHRA and CDR2 is YSYEKL in the germline V gene. The CDR3 sequence is 18 residues long. The V gene end was trimmed by 1 base and the J gene end by 4 bases; junction bases not matched to a gene: 13. The DNA of the CDR3 is TGCGCCAGCAGCCAAGGAGTCCAGCGGGGGGTTAAGGGAGAGACCCAGTACTTC. Translating gives CASSQGVQRGVKGETQYF.

V is TRBV10-3 and J is TRBJ1-6, with 7 positions matching TRBD1. CDR3 length: 19 residues. Germline V gene sequence: CDR1 ENHRY, CDR2 SYGVKD. Unmatched junction bases numbered 14, after V lost 0 bases and J lost 6 bases. The CDR3 DNA is TGTGCCATCAGTGAGTCGCCCCTAACAGGGGATTTAATTAATTCACCCCTCCACTTT. Its translation: CAISESPLTGDLINSPLHF.

Only one count was recorded for this clone. The chain joins TRBV18 to TRBJ2-2; either TRBD1 or TRBD2 may supply D (5 bases each). The germline gives CDR1 KGHSH, CDR2 LQKENI. V was cut by 7 bases and J by 0 bases, with 15 bases left in between. This CDR3 is built from 16 residues. CDR3 coding DNA: TGTGCCAGCTTTCCGGGGCCGTTATCGAACACCGGGGAGCTGTTTTTT. Residues: CASFPGPLSNTGELFF.

This rearrangement joins TRBV19 to TRBJ2-7, with no clear D. The CDR3 has 13 amino acids. Looked up from germline, CDR1 is LNHDA and CDR2 is SQIVND (reference sequence). The V end was cut by 9 bases, the J end by 0 bases, with 12 bases between. CDR3 residues: CASGQRHSYEQYF. The DNA for the CDR3 is TGTGCCAGCGGTCAGAGGCACTCCTACGAGCAGTACTTC.

V and J are TRBV27 and TRBJ2-7, with TRBD1 as a possible D gene (5 bases). The CDR3 consists of 12 residues. CDR1 is MNHEY, CDR2 SMNVEV, per germline (reference sequence). Trimming shortened V by 5 bases and J by 5 bases, and 10 bases separated the two germline ends. CDR3 coding DNA: TGTGCCAGCAGTAGGCAGGGTAACGAGCAGTACTTC. Translation gives CASSRQGNEQYF.

The chain is built from TRBV5-4 and TRBJ2-7; TRBD1 might be the D (5 bases). This CDR3 spans 16 amino acids. V was clipped by 4 bases and J by 0 bases, with 17 bases between them. Germline V CDR1 and CDR2: SGHNT, YYREEE (reference sequence). The CDR3 coding sequence is TGTGCCAGCAGCCGAGGACACGTGACAAACTCCTACGAGCAGTACTTC. This gives the protein CASSRGHVTNSYEQYF.

The rearrangement links TRBV5-4 to TRBJ2-3, with 7 bases aligning to TRBD2. The length of the CDR3 is 15 residues. CDR1 SGHNT and CDR2 YYREEE come from the germline V gene (reference sequence). Losses at the gene ends were 0 bases for V and 6 bases for J; bases not matched to a gene: 7. The chain's CDR3 is CASSLEGAGRDTQYF. DNA for the CDR3: TGTGCCAGCAGCTTGGAAGGAGCGGGAAGGGATACGCAGTATTTT. Full variable domain (remainder filled in from reference TRBV5-4 and TRBJ2-3): ETGVTQSPTHLIKTRGQQVTLRCSSQSGHNTVSWYQQALGQGPQFIFQYYREEENGRGNFPPRFSGLQFPNYSSELNVNALELDDSALYLCASSLEGAGRDTQYFGPGTRLTVL.

This chain links TRBV4-1 with TRBJ1-6, with 7 positions matching TRBD1. The CDR3 is 15 amino acids. Germline lookup yields CDR1 MGHRA and CDR2 YSYEKL. V lost 1 base and J lost 8; bases outside the gene matches: 5. CDR3 DNA: TGCGCCAGCAGCCAAGCCGGACAGGACTATTCACCCCTCCACTTT. Protein sequence: CASSQAGQDYSPLHF.

The CDR3 bases are TGTGCCAGCAGCCGGGTTGGGGGTTACGAGCAGTACTTC. Translated: CASSRVGGYEQYF. The gene calls are TRBV27 and TRBJ2-7; the D gene could be TRBD1 or TRBD2 (5 bases each). The CDR3 spans 13 residues. The germline V and J ends were trimmed by 6 bases and 4 bases, with 13 bases remaining between them. CDR1 is MNHEY, CDR2 SMNVEV, per germline (reference sequence).

V and J are TRBV5-8 and TRBJ1-6, with D tentatively TRBD1 (5 bases). This CDR3 is 13 amino acids long. The germline V gene encodes CDR1 SGHTS and CDR2 YDEGEE. V gave up 4 bases and J gave up 14 bases, with 16 bases separating them. CDR3 DNA: TGTGCCAGCAGCCCCCGGAGCCGAGGGGCCCTCCACTTT. Protein product: CASSPRSRGALHF.

This clone was counted only a few times. The rearrangement joins TRBV10-3 to TRBJ2-7, with TRBD1 identical over 8 bases. The CDR3 totals 12 residues. Losses at the gene ends were 6 bases for V and 7 bases for J; bases not matched to a gene: 5. Germline V lookup: CDR1 ENHRY, CDR2 SYGVKD. The CDR3 nucleotides are TGTGCCATCAGGGACAGGGCCAATGAGCAGTACTTC. Translating it yields CAIRDRANEQYF.

This sequence joins TRBV9 and TRBJ1-3, with 8 nucleotides matching TRBD1. This CDR3 is built from 16 residues. CDR1 SGDLS and CDR2 YYNGEE come from the germline V gene. V trimming: 0 bases; J trimming: 3 bases; junction bases outside the gene matches: 5. DNA of the CDR3: TGTGCCAGCAGCGTAGACCCAGGGGGCGGTGGAAACACCATATATTTT. As protein: CASSVDPGGGGNTIYF.

The chain employs TRBV6-6 and TRBJ1-5; D remains unclear. V was trimmed by 2 bases and J by 6 bases, leaving 8 bases between them. CDR1 and CDR2 from the germline V gene are MNHNY and SVGAGI (reference sequence). The CDR3 contains 13 residues. Here the CDR3 DNA reads TGTGCCAGCAGTTACAGGGAGGGTCAGCCCCAGCATTTT. Residues: CASSYREGQPQHF.

This chain links TRBV2 with TRBJ2-4, with 8 bases matching TRBD2. V trimming: 4 bases; J trimming: 15 bases; junction bases outside the gene matches: 11. Germline V CDR1 and CDR2: SNHLY, FYNNEI. The CDR3 loop spans 13 amino acids. CDR3 nucleotides: TGTGCCAGCAGTGCCCGGGGGGGGCCAGGATTGTACTTC. Translation gives CASSARGGPGLYF.

This clone was observed once. The J gene is TRBJ2-2, the V gene TRBV19; possible D gene TRBD1, 5 bases. Germline-derived CDR1 and CDR2 are LNHDA and SQIVND (reference sequence). V gave up 3 bases and J gave up 0 bases, with 8 bases separating them. CDR3 size: 15 residues. CDR3 in amino acids: CASSIGHANTGELFF. The CDR3 DNA reads TGTGCCAGTAGTATTGGACACGCGAACACCGGGGAGCTGTTTTTT.

This chain uses TRBV7-6 with TRBJ2-5; maybe TRBD2 (5 bases). Germline V gene sequence: CDR1 SGHVS, CDR2 FNYEAQ. The CDR3 is made up of 15 amino acids. The V end was cut by 0 bases, the J end by 2 bases, with 10 bases between. The CDR3 is CASSLARTAQETQYF. CDR3 DNA: TGTGCCAGCAGCTTAGCCCGGACTGCTCAAGAGACCCAGTACTTC.

This clone has only a few counts. In DNA, the CDR3 is TGTGCCAGCAGCCCAGACAGGGATAGCAATCAGCCCCAGCATTTT. It yields the protein CASSPDRDSNQPQHF. The chain links TRBV14 to TRBJ1-5; 7 bases fit TRBD1. This CDR3 is built from 15 residues. Germline V gene sequence: CDR1 SGHDN, CDR2 FVKESK. V shed 4 bases and J 0 bases; nucleotides not matched to a gene: 3.

The chain combines TRBV5-1 with TRBJ2-2; 8 bases line up with TRBD2. CDR3 size: 17 residues. Germline lookup yields CDR1 SGHRS and CDR2 YFSETQ. Trimming at V came to 1 base and at J to 4 bases, leaving 9 bases not matched to a gene. CDR3 nucleotide sequence: TGCGCCAGCAGCTTGATCGGGAGGGCCCCGGGCACCGGGGAGCTGTTTTTT. Amino acid sequence: CASSLIGRAPGTGELFF. Supplemented by reference TRBV5-1 and TRBJ2-2, the full variable domain reads KAGVTQTPRYLIKTRGQQVTLSCSPISGHRSVSWYQQTPGQGLQFLFEYFSETQRNKGNFPGRFSGRQFSNSRSEMNVSTLELGDSALYLCASSLIGRAPGTGELFFGEGSRLTVL.

The V and J genes are TRBV5-6 and TRBJ2-2, with 8 bases aligning to TRBD1. Germline V gene sequence: CDR1 SGHDT, CDR2 YYEEEE. The ends lost 3 bases at V and 4 bases at J; junction bases unmatched: 8. CDR3 size: 16 residues. As DNA, the CDR3 is TGTGCCAGCAGCTCCGGACAGGGCCGGATCACCGGGGAGCTGTTTTTT. It yields the protein CASSSGQGRITGELFF.

For this clone: A read error may explain this, as a much larger clone is one base away. The sample holds other DNA sequences that translate to the same CDR3. V gene TRBV7-9 combines with J gene TRBJ1-1; TRBD1 matches at 7 bases. Germline V gene sequence: CDR1 SEHNR, CDR2 FQNEAQ (reference sequence). The CDR3 has 13 amino acids. In nucleotides, the CDR3 is TGTGCCAGCAGAGGGACAGTGAACACTGAAGCCTTCTTT. Translating it yields CASRGTVNTEAFF.

The J gene is TRBJ1-2, the V gene TRBV9; 9 nucleotides agree with TRBD1. From germline, CDR1 is SGDLS and CDR2 YYNGEE. This CDR3 has 15 residues. J gave up 3 bases and V 6 bases, and 9 bases lay outside the gene matches. CDR3: CASKEGQGTDYGYTF. CDR3 nucleotide sequence: TGTGCCAGCAAAGAGGGACAGGGCACCGACTATGGCTACACCTTC. Complete variable domain (other parts from reference TRBV9 and TRBJ1-2): DSGVTQTPKHLITATGQRVTLRCSPRSGDLSVYWYQQSLDQGLQFLIQYYNGEERAKGNILERFSAQQFPDLHSELNLSSLELGDSALYFCASKEGQGTDYGYTFGSGTRLTVV.

The V call is TRBV18, the J call TRBJ2-5; the match to TRBD1 covers 7 bases. Germline trimming cut 3 bases from V and 2 bases from J; bases unmatched to any gene: 6. The length of the CDR3 is 15 residues. Germline values: CDR1 KGHSH, CDR2 LQKENI. The CDR3 DNA follows: TGTGCCAGCTCACCTCGGGACAGCAAGCAAGAGACCCAGTACTTC. This encodes CASSPRDSKQETQYF.

The rearrangement links TRBV5-8 to TRBJ2-2; no definite D call. V was pared by 7 bases and J by 7 bases, with 14 bases between. Germline V CDR1 and CDR2: SGHTS, YDEGEE. This CDR3 spans 13 amino acids. The CDR3 sequence is CASGFRTGGELFF. The CDR3 bases are TGTGCCAGCGGATTCAGAACGGGCGGGGAGCTGTTTTTT. Supplemented by reference TRBV5-8 and TRBJ2-2, the full variable domain reads EAGVTQSPTHLIKTRGQQATLRCSPISGHTSVYWYQQALGLGLQFLLWYDEGEERNRGNFPPRFSGRQFPNYSSELNVNALELEDSALYLCASGFRTGGELFFGEGSRLTVL.

The genes are TRBV6-4 and TRBJ2-3; 8 bases agree with TRBD1. This CDR3 spans 15 amino acids. CDR1 and CDR2 (germline): MRHNA, SNTAGT. V lost 3 bases and J lost 1; bases outside the gene matches: 3. The CDR3 region has the DNA TGTGCCAGCAGTGATGAACAGGGGGGCACAGATACGCAGTATTTT. Its protein product is CASSDEQGGTDTQYF.

The chain employs TRBV10-2 and TRBJ2-5, with D perhaps being TRBD1 or TRBD2 (5 bases each). The V end was cut by 2 bases, the J end by 2 bases, with 12 bases between. CDR3 size: 15 residues. The germline V gene encodes CDR1 WSHSY and CDR2 SAAADI. CDR3: CASSEPGAVQETQYF. For the CDR3, the DNA is TGCGCCAGCAGTGAGCCCGGGGCAGTTCAAGAGACCCAGTACTTC.

V is TRBV6-4 and J is TRBJ2-3; 12 positions agree with TRBD2. J gave up 4 bases and V 4 bases, and 0 bases lay outside the gene matches. This CDR3 contains 14 residues. Per the germline V gene, CDR1 is MRHNA and CDR2 is SNTAGT. The CDR3 here is CASSGTSGADTQYF. The CDR3 DNA sequence: TGTGCCAGCAGTGGGACTAGCGGGGCAGATACGCAGTATTTT.